The 11 T cell receptor beta chains below all came from one sample that was sequenced in a study of tumor-infiltrating lymphocytes in primary liver carcinoma. TCR beta cDNA was reverse-transcribed from around 0.55 ug of total RNA. The reaction used a constant-region primer and ProtoScript II reverse transcriptase. Libraries of TCR beta came from three nested multiplex PCR rounds with slightly modified ARM-PCR. The first two PCR rounds used TRBV1-TRBV30 forward primers with a C-beta reverse primer, 9 to 10 cycles each. TCRdb fed the multiplex PCR reads into MiXCR, producing one record per CDR3 protein. The sample holds about 74,000 distinct CDR3 sequences, over 60% seen once. It was from roughly 20-30 mg of unsorted bulk tissue that RNA and DNA were co-extracted. Sequenced sample: liver tumor tissue from sampling region 4. The subset denotes: tumor region T4, right-lateral pole. The receptors originated from a man in his forties with primary liver carcinoma and hepatitis B virus infection.

The chain recombines TRBV29-1 with TRBJ2-1; D gene ambiguous. The germline V gene has CDR1 SQVTM and CDR2 ANQGSEA. This CDR3 is 13 amino acids long. V lost 4 bases and J 2 bases, leaving 9 bases between the germline ends. The CDR3 spells CSVVPSAYNEQFF. As DNA, the CDR3 is TGCAGCGTTGTCCCTAGTGCCTACAATGAGCAGTTCTTC.

V and J are TRBV29-1 and TRBJ1-2; D ambiguous. The V and J ends lost 7 bases and 5 bases respectively, with 11 bases between them. Germline V gene data show CDR1 as SQVTM and CDR2 as ANQGSEA. The CDR3 runs to 11 residues. The chain's CDR3 is CSGHVAYGYTF. The CDR3 DNA follows: TGCAGCGGACACGTGGCTTATGGCTACACCTTC. The complete variable domain, with remaining parts taken from reference TRBV29-1 and TRBJ1-2, reads SAVISQKPSRDICQRGTSLTIQCQVDSQVTMMFWYRQQPGQSLTLIATANQGSEATYESGFVIDKFPISRPNLTFSTLTVSNMSPEDSSIYLCSGHVAYGYTFGSGTRLTVV.

The J gene is TRBJ2-1, the V gene TRBV6-1; possibly TRBD1 or TRBD2 for D (6 bases each). The CDR3 is made up of 14 amino acids. Germline CDR1 MNHNS, CDR2 SASEGT. V was cut by 8 bases and J by 8 bases, with 19 bases left in between. The CDR3 loop reads CASVEWPGADEQFF. CDR3 coding DNA: TGTGCCAGCGTTGAATGGCCGGGGGCGGATGAGCAGTTCTTC.

As concerns this clonotype: A read error may produce the germline difference seen at one junction end. V usage is TRBV4-1 and J usage is TRBJ1-2; no firm D call. CDR3 length equals 16 residues. CDR1 and CDR2 from the germline V gene are MGHRA and YSYEKL. The CDR3 DNA reads TGCGCCAACAGCCAAGATCTAGGACGTCCATCAGGAGGCTACACCTTC. This translates into CANSQDLGRPSGGYTF.

Worth noting for this clonotype: This may be a read error: a much more frequent sequence differs by one nucleotide. The CDR3 sequence: CASLTSGTTSEQFF. The CDR3 DNA is TGTGCCAGCCTGACTAGCGGGACAACCAGTGAGCAGTTCTTC. V gene TRBV28 combines with J gene TRBJ2-1; 11 bases fit TRBD2. The CDR3 runs 14 residues. In germline, CDR1 is MDHEN, CDR2 SYDVKM. V gave up 8 bases and J gave up 9 bases; unmatched junction bases: 9.

There are a few counts of this clonotype. Possible read error: a much larger clone is one base away. The chain uses TRBV4-1 and TRBJ1-1; D may be TRBD1 (5 bases). Germline values: CDR1 MGHRA, CDR2 YSYEKL. The CDR3 is 13 residues long. The CDR3 DNA reads as TGCGCCAGCAGGGACGGGGGGAACACTGAAGCTCTCTTT. This gives the protein CASRDGGNTEALF.

Note on this clonotype: Sequence at one end of the junction differs from germline and may be a read error. The chain carries TRBV4-1 and TRBJ2-7, with D unclear. The CDR3 has 12 amino acids. The germline CDR1 and CDR2 sequences are MGHRA and YSYEKL. DNA for the CDR3: TGCGCCAACAGCCGAGGCGGTTACGAGCAGTACTTC. The encoded protein is CANSRGGYEQYF.

This clonotype occurred many times. This chain joins TRBV28 and TRBJ1-4; 8 bases are a match to TRBD1. With V trimmed by 2 bases and J by 3 bases, 2 bases remained unmatched. Germline V CDR1 and CDR2: MDHEN, SYDVKM. This CDR3 contains 15 residues. The CDR3 nucleotides are TGTGCCAGCAGTTTAGGACAGGGAGCTAATGAAAAACTGTTTTTT. Protein sequence: CASSLGQGANEKLFF.

This chain joins TRBV9 and TRBJ2-1; 12 nucleotides align to TRBD2. This CDR3 comprises 16 residues. J was trimmed by 2 bases and V by 4 bases; bases with no gene match: 4. Germline V gene lookup returns CDR1 SGDLS and CDR2 YYNGEE. The CDR3 protein is CASSPRTSGAYNEQFF. The CDR3 DNA follows: TGTGCCAGCAGCCCCCGGACTAGCGGGGCCTACAATGAGCAGTTCTTC.

This clonotype was seen at least ten times. J is TRBJ1-2 and V is TRBV4-2; no reliable D call. Germline V gives CDR1 LGHNA, CDR2 YNFKEQ. Trimming removed 3 bases at V and 8 bases at J, with 19 bases between. This CDR3 region has 15 residues. The CDR3, as DNA: TGTGCCAGCAGCCAGATTCCGGGGTCCCCGGAGGGCTACACCTTC. This gives the protein CASSQIPGSPEGYTF.

Many counts were recorded for this clonotype. The chain uses TRBV5-1 and TRBJ2-7; 8 bases match TRBD2. With V trimmed by 5 bases and J by 4 bases, 5 bases remained unmatched. The CDR3 runs 13 residues. Germline CDR1 and CDR2: SGHRS and YFSETQ. This CDR3 is CASRQASGYEQYF. The DNA of the CDR3 is TGCGCCAGCAGACAGGCTAGCGGGTACGAGCAGTACTTC.